The subject of this entry is one T cell receptor beta chain. Its cognate antigen is unknown. This CDR3 region has 13 residues. The V gene's germline CDR1 is LGHNA and CDR2 YSLEER. The germline V and J ends were trimmed by 2 bases and 6 bases, with 8 bases remaining between them. This entry is derived from a study of human T cells and chemical hapten exposure. The overall study: Each patient's scalp received weekly diphenylcyclopropenone throughout the roughly 25-week study. Study-wide results and limits: TCRs at a frequency above 1 in 1000 stayed unchanged with DPC sensitization.

Time point: patch test 1, 2 weeks after DPC sensitization. Described treatment: therapeutic diphenylcyclopropenone sensitization with weekly scalp DPC. TCRdb reprocessed the RACE reads with MiXCR, giving one entry per CDR3 protein. Among 180,000 or so distinct CDR3 sequences, approximately 14% were seen once, and the ten largest hold 1.5% to 2%. This sequence originates from a woman aged 25 to 39 with alopecia areata. Some clones in this sample may be carry-over from other donors' samples. The genes are TRBV4-3 and TRBJ1-5, with D hard to call. The sample in question was whole blood, obtained in connection with sensitization to the hapten diphenylcyclopropenone (DPC). The CDR3 is CASSQTAGQPQHF. CDR3 sequence (DNA): TGCGCCAGCAGCCAAACAGCAGGTCAGCCCCAGCATTTT.